The clone carrying this T cell receptor (beta chain) has a count of ten or more. Its target is unknown. The data belong to a study of early T cells in non-severe SARS-CoV-2 infection. Study summary: Sequencing of bulk RNA from unsorted whole blood was done, without chain pairing.

Unique molecular identifier tags were affixed to discrete cDNA molecules. TCRdb itself ran the 5' RACE reads through MiXCR, one entry per CDR3 protein. The sample lists roughly 120,000 distinct CDR3 sequences; around 12% were seen once. Whole-study results and caveats: Reliance on VDJdb matching favored anti-spike CD8 responses; private and CD4 specificities were missed.

Specimen: whole blood, collected at baseline. This receptor was obtained from an adult who was a healthcare worker with PCR-confirmed SARS-CoV-2 infection or an uninfected control (not recorded which).

Here the CDR3 reads CASSLEMGGHQPQHF. CDR3 in DNA: TGCGCCAGCAGCTTGGAAATGGGGGGCCATCAGCCCCAGCATTTT. The rearrangement uses TRBV5-1 and TRBJ1-5; perhaps TRBD1 as D (6 bases). There are 15 residues in the CDR3. Trimming removed 0 bases from V and 5 bases from J, with 12 bases in between. Germline V gives CDR1 SGHRS, CDR2 YFSETQ.